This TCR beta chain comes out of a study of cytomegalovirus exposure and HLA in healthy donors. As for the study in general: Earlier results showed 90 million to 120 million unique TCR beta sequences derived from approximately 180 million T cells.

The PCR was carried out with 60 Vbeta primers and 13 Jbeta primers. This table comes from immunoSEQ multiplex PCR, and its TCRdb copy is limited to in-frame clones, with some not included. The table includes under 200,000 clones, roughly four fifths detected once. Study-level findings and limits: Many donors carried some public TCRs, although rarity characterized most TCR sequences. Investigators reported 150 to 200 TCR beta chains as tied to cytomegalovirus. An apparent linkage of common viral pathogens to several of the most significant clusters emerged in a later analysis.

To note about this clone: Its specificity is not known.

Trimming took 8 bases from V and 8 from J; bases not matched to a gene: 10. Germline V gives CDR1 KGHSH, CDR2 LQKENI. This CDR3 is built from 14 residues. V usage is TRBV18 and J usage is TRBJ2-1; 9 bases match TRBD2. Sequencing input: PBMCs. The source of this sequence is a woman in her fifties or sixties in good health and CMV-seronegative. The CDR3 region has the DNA TGTGCCAGCCGGCCGGGACTAGCATCGGATGAGCAGTTCTTC. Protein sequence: CASRPGLASDEQFF.